Each of the 13 T cell receptor beta chains below was sequenced from the same sample in a study of T cell changes during pregnancy in multiple sclerosis. This table comes from immunoSEQ multiplex PCR, and its TCRdb copy is limited to in-frame clones, with some not included. The sample gives some 57,000 clones, 85% to 90% of which show up once; 0.7% to 0.9% is in the top ten. Sequencing used peripheral blood, obtained in the first trimester of pregnancy. The receptor source for this set is a female donor in good health, enrolled as a control in a pregnancy study.

This chain links TRBV5-1 with TRBJ1-1; the match to TRBD1 covers 7 bases. Germline trimming cut 4 bases from V and 7 bases from J; bases unmatched to any gene: 13. The germline V gene encodes CDR1 SGHRS and CDR2 YFSETQ. This CDR3 has 15 residues. CDR3 amino acids: CASSTGDRALFEAFF. In nucleotides, the CDR3 is TGCGCCAGCAGCACGGGTGACAGGGCATTGTTTGAAGCTTTCTTT.

The V gene is TRBV9, the J gene TRBJ2-6; 8 nucleotides agree with TRBD1. The germline V gene has CDR1 SGDLS and CDR2 YYNGEE. The trim removed 5 bases at V and 0 bases at J, leaving 10 bases unmatched. There are 18 residues in the CDR3. The CDR3 sequence is CASSATGTGNSGANVLTF. The CDR3 coding sequence is TGTGCCAGCAGTGCCACCGGGACAGGCAACTCTGGGGCCAACGTCCTGACTTTC.

This clone was detected once. The chain combines TRBV30 with TRBJ2-1; 14 positions match TRBD2. This CDR3 comprises 13 residues. J gave up 13 bases and V 3 bases, and 5 bases lay outside the gene matches. CDR1 is GTSNPN and CDR2 is SVGIG in the germline V gene (reference sequence). CDR3 loop: CAWRTSGGANQFF. DNA of the CDR3: TGTGCCTGGAGGACTAGCGGGGGGGCTAACCAGTTCTTC.

The chain couples TRBV7-9 to TRBJ1-5, with TRBD1 matching 7 bases. The CDR3 runs 14 residues. From germline, CDR1 is SEHNR and CDR2 FQNEAQ (reference sequence). Trimming cost V 3 bases and J 4 bases; bases outside gene matches: 3. Here the CDR3 reads CASSFGTANQPQHF. The CDR3 region has the DNA TGTGCCAGCAGCTTCGGGACAGCAAATCAGCCCCAGCATTTT. The full variable domain, in which reference TRBV7-9 and TRBJ1-5 provide the parts outside the CDR3, is DTGVSQNPRHKITKRGQNVTFRCDPISEHNRLYWYRQTLGQGPEFLTYFQNEAQLEKSRLLSDRFSAERPKGSFSTLEIQRTEQGDSAMYLCASSFGTANQPQHFGDGTRLSIL.

This clone has a single count. The rearrangement links TRBV4-3 to TRBJ2-1, with 7 bases matching TRBD1. V lost 0 bases, J lost 5 bases, and 4 bases stayed unmatched. CDR3 length: 15 residues. The germline V gene has CDR1 LGHNA and CDR2 YSLEER. This chain's CDR3 is CASSQDGTVNNEQFF. CDR3 DNA: TGCGCCAGCAGCCAAGACGGGACAGTTAACAATGAGCAGTTCTTC.

The V call is TRBV7-6, the J call TRBJ2-3, with 9 positions matching TRBD2. The CDR3 covers 18 residues. The germline V gene has CDR1 SGHVS and CDR2 FNYEAQ. J was trimmed by 0 bases and V by 0 bases; bases with no gene match: 7. The CDR3 sequence: CASSLAAGGFLSTDTQYF. DNA for the CDR3: TGTGCCAGCAGCTTAGCGGCGGGGGGGTTTCTTAGCACAGATACGCAGTATTTT.

V gene TRBV19 combines with J gene TRBJ1-3; 11 bases are a match to TRBD1. This CDR3 has 16 residues. Germline assignment: CDR1 LNHDA and CDR2 SQIVND (reference sequence). V lost 7 bases and J lost 2; bases outside the gene matches: 7. The CDR3 DNA follows: TGTGCCAGTATGAGAACGGGACAGGGGGCTGGAAACACCATATATTTT. This codes for CASMRTGQGAGNTIYF.

The chain joins TRBV4-3 to TRBJ2-7; 7 nucleotides line up with TRBD1. The CDR3 extends over 15 amino acids. Germline V lookup: CDR1 LGHNA, CDR2 YSLEER. J was trimmed by 1 base and V by 0 bases; bases with no gene match: 3. CDR3 loop: CASSQDPGQSYEQYF. CDR3 in DNA: TGCGCCAGCAGCCAAGATCCGGGACAGTCCTACGAGCAGTACTTC.

The rearrangement links TRBV7-2 to TRBJ1-5, with 9 bases aligning to TRBD1. The CDR3 sequence is 16 residues long. After removal of 4 bases from V and 2 bases from J, the junction contained 6 bases not matched to a gene. Germline assignment: CDR1 SGHTA and CDR2 FQGNSA. The CDR3 is CASSWGGQGGNQPQHF. DNA of the CDR3: TGTGCCAGCAGCTGGGGGGGACAGGGAGGCAATCAGCCCCAGCATTTT. Combining the CDR3 with reference TRBV7-2 and TRBJ1-5 gives the whole variable domain GAGVSQSPSNKVTEKGKDVELRCDPISGHTALYWYRQSLGQGLEFLIYFQGNSAPDKSGLPSDRFSAERTGGSVSTLTIQRTQQEDSAVYLCASSWGGQGGNQPQHFGDGTRLSIL.

In this sample, this clone turned up once. The V and J genes are TRBV29-1 and TRBJ1-5, with D tentatively TRBD1 (5 bases). This CDR3 region has 13 residues. Trimming took 5 bases from V and 2 from J, leaving 10 bases between them. Per the germline V gene, CDR1 is SQVTM and CDR2 is ANQGSEA. CDR3 coding DNA: TGCAGCGTTATGACGGGGGGCAATCAGCCCCAGCATTTT. This sequence encodes CSVMTGGNQPQHF.

The chain joins TRBV19 to TRBJ1-6; TRBD1 is a possible D gene (6 bases). This CDR3 is 14 amino acids long. In germline, CDR1 is LNHDA, CDR2 SQIVND (reference sequence). V was shortened by 7 bases and J by 9 bases, with 16 bases between the two germline ends. The CDR3 DNA follows: TGTGCCAGTACCCTAGGACAGTTCGGTTCACCCCTCCACTTT. Protein sequence: CASTLGQFGSPLHF.

The genes are TRBV27 and TRBJ1-2, with 9 bases matching TRBD1. CDR1 and CDR2 from the germline V gene are MNHEY and SMNVEV (reference sequence). This CDR3 contains 15 residues. Germline trimming cut 2 bases from V and 2 bases from J; bases unmatched to any gene: 3. The CDR3 DNA follows: TGTGCCAGCAGTTTAGGGACAGGGAACAACTATGGCTACACCTTC. Residues: CASSLGTGNNYGYTF.

This chain connects TRBV19 to TRBJ1-4, with 7 bases fitting TRBD1. There are 16 residues in the CDR3. Unmatched junction bases numbered 7, after V lost 0 bases and J lost 6 bases. CDR1 and CDR2 (germline): LNHDA, SQIVND (reference sequence). CDR3 amino acids: CASSIDQGGSDEKLFF. DNA of the CDR3: TGTGCCAGTAGTATAGATCAAGGGGGCTCGGATGAAAAACTGTTTTTT.